This passage covers 19 T cell receptor beta chains from one sample sequenced in a study of regulatory T cells in long-lasting Graves disease. For TCR beta, libraries came from iRepertoire HTBI primers and Arm-PCR of CDR3 regions. TCRdb fed the multiplex PCR reads into MiXCR, producing one record per CDR3 protein. The data contain roughly 380,000 distinct CDR3 sequences, 15% to 19% of them seen just once; the ten biggest clones take up around a fifth. Time point here: newly diagnosed GD, antithyroid drugs for less than 3 months. RNA from PBMCs was the source of the TCR library. Here the sequenced sample was peripheral blood mononuclear cells (PBMCs), taken at new diagnosis, from a patient treated with antithyroid drugs. All receptors come from a female donor with Graves disease.

This chain joins TRBV11-1 and TRBJ1-2, with 10 bases matching TRBD1. The CDR3 length is 17 residues. Germline V gene data show CDR1 as SGHAT and CDR2 as FQDESV (reference sequence). V dropped 5 bases and J dropped 4; count of bases not matched to a gene: 13. In DNA form, the CDR3 reads TGTGCCAGCAGCCAAAACCGGGACAGGGGAGAGTTCTATGGCTACACCTTC. This codes for CASSQNRDRGEFYGYTF.

This clonotype was seen ten or more times. In DNA, the CDR3 is TGTGCCAGCTCACCACCCGCAGTTCCCGGCTCCTACGAGCAGTACTTC. It encodes CASSPPAVPGSYEQYF. The chain recombines TRBV18 with TRBJ2-7; no clear D. There are 16 residues in the CDR3. Germline lookup yields CDR1 KGHSH and CDR2 LQKENI. Trimming shortened V by 0 bases and J by 0 bases, and 12 bases separated the two germline ends.

This clonotype was seen many times. The rearrangement joins TRBV29-1 to TRBJ2-6, with TRBD1 matching over 9 bases. Germline lookup yields CDR1 SQVTM and CDR2 ANQGSEA. Trimming removed 6 bases from V and 0 bases from J; junction bases left unmatched: 12. The CDR3 extends over 18 amino acids. The CDR3 sequence is CSVTDGTGIFSGANVLTF. The CDR3 DNA is TGCAGCGTCACGGACGGGACAGGGATTTTCTCTGGGGCCAACGTCCTGACTTTC. The whole variable domain, remainder taken from reference TRBV29-1 and TRBJ2-6, is SAVISQKPSRDICQRGTSLTIQCQVDSQVTMMFWYRQQPGQSLTLIATANQGSEATYESGFVIDKFPISRPNLTFSTLTVSNMSPEDSSIYLCSVTDGTGIFSGANVLTFGAGSRLTVL.

This clonotype was observed many times. The chain carries TRBV12-3 or TRBV12-4 and TRBJ1-1; weak D call: TRBD1 (6 bases). The germline V and J ends were trimmed by 5 bases and 0 bases, with 16 bases remaining between them. The length of the CDR3 is 16 residues. Here the CDR3 reads CASSPDHRVMNTEAFF. The CDR3 DNA is TGTGCCAGCAGTCCGGACCACAGGGTGATGAACACTGAAGCTTTCTTT.

This clonotype was counted many times. The genes are TRBV6-2 or TRBV6-3 and TRBJ1-1; possible D gene TRBD1, 6 bases. Germline lookup yields CDR1 MNHEY and CDR2 SVGEGT. The ends were cut back, 6 bases at V and 4 bases at J, with 15 bases in the middle. The CDR3 is 14 amino acids. The CDR3 DNA reads as TGTGCCAGCAGAAGGGAACAGGGTCCCACTGAAGCTTTCTTT. Translating it yields CASRREQGPTEAFF.

The chain joins TRBV12-3 or TRBV12-4 to TRBJ2-1, with D unclear. Trimming took 3 bases from V and 8 from J, leaving 8 bases between them. The length of the CDR3 is 12 residues. CDR3 amino acids: CASSFQMDEQFF. CDR3 sequence (DNA): TGTGCCAGCAGTTTCCAGATGGATGAGCAGTTCTTC.

The table lists this clonotype with many counts. The V call is TRBV6-2 or TRBV6-3, the J call TRBJ1-1; D perhaps matches TRBD1 (6 bases). The CDR3 extends over 15 amino acids. Germline values: CDR1 MNHEY, CDR2 SVGEGT. V was trimmed by 6 bases and J by 1 base, leaving 15 bases between them. Here the CDR3 reads CASSPGQIKNTEAFF. CDR3 coding DNA: TGTGCCAGCAGCCCTGGACAGATAAAGAACACTGAAGCTTTCTTT.

The J gene is TRBJ2-1, the V gene TRBV30; D is perhaps TRBD2 (5 bases). Germline values: CDR1 GTSNPN, CDR2 SVGIG (reference sequence). The CDR3 is made up of 16 amino acids. Between the trimmed V and J ends, which lost 0 bases and 4 bases, there was a span of 16 bases. This CDR3 reads CAWSVRRARRYNEQFF. In nucleotides, the CDR3 is TGTGCCTGGAGTGTAAGGCGGGCTCGCAGGTACAATGAGCAGTTCTTC.

This chain connects TRBV27 to TRBJ2-7, with 13 bases identical to TRBD2. CDR1 MNHEY and CDR2 SMNVEV come from the germline V gene (reference sequence). Trimming cost V 6 bases and J 3 bases; bases outside gene matches: 8. The CDR3 length is 16 residues. The CDR3 DNA sequence: TGTGCCAGCAGATACAGGACTAGCGGGAGTCTCTACGAGCAGTACTTC. Amino acids: CASRYRTSGSLYEQYF.

This clonotype was seen ten or more times. The chain uses TRBV2 and TRBJ2-1; no definite D call. V dropped 2 bases and J dropped 12 bases, with 14 bases sitting between them. The germline CDR1 and CDR2 sequences are SNHLY and FYNNEI. There are 13 residues in the CDR3. DNA of the CDR3: TGTGCCAGCAGTGAAAGTACCCGGTCCTGGCAGTTCTTC. This sequence encodes CASSESTRSWQFF.

This chain connects TRBV12-3 or TRBV12-4 to TRBJ1-4, with 7 bases fitting TRBD1. This CDR3 region has 14 residues. V was clipped by 5 bases and J by 6 bases; unmatched bases: 6. Here the CDR3 DNA reads TGTGCCAGCAGTCCTCGGGACAGCTATGAAAAACTGTTTTTT. Translation: CASSPRDSYEKLFF.

In this sample, this clonotype turned up many times. The rearrangement uses TRBV4-1 and TRBJ2-2; D call uncertain. CDR1 and CDR2 from the germline V gene are MGHRA and YSYEKL. Trimming stripped 3 bases from V and 2 bases from J, with 7 bases between. The CDR3 runs 14 residues. The CDR3 sequence: CASSQNSNTGELFF. The CDR3 DNA is TGCGCCAGCAGCCAGAACAGTAACACCGGGGAGCTGTTTTTT.

This clonotype was counted many times. The CDR3 DNA reads TGTGCCAGCAGTCCAGCGGGAGGGACCTACGAGCAGTACTTC. Protein product: CASSPAGGTYEQYF. The J gene is TRBJ2-7, the V gene TRBV6-2 or TRBV6-3; 10 bases align to TRBD2. The CDR3 length is 14 residues. Trimming at V came to 5 bases and at J to 2 bases, leaving 3 bases not matched to a gene. CDR1 MNHEY and CDR2 SVGEGT come from the germline V gene.

In this sample, this clonotype turned up many times. The CDR3 nucleotides read TGTGCCAGCAGTGAAACGACAGGGAACGGTGGGCAGCCCCAGCATTTT. Translation gives CASSETTGNGGQPQHF. V and J are TRBV2 and TRBJ1-5; 7 bases fit TRBD1. Germline CDR1 reads SNHLY; CDR2 reads FYNNEI. The CDR3 has 16 amino acids. The V and J ends lost 2 bases and 7 bases, in that order; junction bases with no gene match: 11.

This clonotype was detected a few times. The chain uses TRBV7-9 and TRBJ2-1; TRBD2 might be the D (5 bases). Per the germline V gene, CDR1 is SEHNR and CDR2 is FQNEAQ (reference sequence). Trimming removed 8 bases at V and 6 bases at J, with 20 bases between. The CDR3 length is 15 residues. CDR3 sequence reads: CASALDYRGFNEQFF. CDR3 bases: TGTGCCAGCGCACTCGACTATCGCGGGTTCAATGAGCAGTTCTTC.

This clonotype has at least ten counts. The chain carries TRBV27 and TRBJ1-6; D gene ambiguous. CDR1 MNHEY and CDR2 SMNVEV come from the germline V gene (reference sequence). CDR3 length equals 15 residues. V lost 4 bases to trimming and J lost 7 bases, with 14 bases between them. CDR3: CASSCGELLNSPLHF. The CDR3 DNA reads TGTGCCAGCAGTTGCGGCGAGCTCCTGAATTCACCCCTCCACTTT.

Ten or more counts support this clonotype. The gene calls are TRBV20-1 and TRBJ2-5; no definite D call. This CDR3 has 12 residues. The germline V and J ends were trimmed by 6 bases and 5 bases, with 13 bases remaining between them. Germline V CDR1 and CDR2: DFQATT, SNEGSKA (reference sequence). The chain's CDR3 is CSAAKGRETQYF. CDR3 coding DNA: TGCAGTGCCGCAAAAGGGCGGGAGACCCAGTACTTC.

This clonotype was seen a handful of times. The chain uses TRBV9 and TRBJ2-3; the D is unclear. The CDR3 runs 15 residues. Trimming cost V 0 bases and J 1 base, with 9 bases left between them. CDR1 is SGDLS and CDR2 is YYNGEE in the germline V gene. CDR3 sequence (DNA): TGTGCCAGCAGCGTAGAACCAGCCCGCACAGATACGCAGTATTTT. Amino acids: CASSVEPARTDTQYF.

CDR3 region: CASSYLDIYGYTF. CDR3 DNA sequence: TGTGCCAGCAGTTATCTGGACATCTATGGCTACACCTTC. The V and J genes are TRBV6-2 or TRBV6-3 and TRBJ1-2, with D possibly matching TRBD1 (5 bases). Between the trimmed V and J ends, which lost 3 bases and 4 bases, there was a span of 9 bases. The CDR3 is 13 residues long. From germline, CDR1 is MNHEY and CDR2 SVGEGT.